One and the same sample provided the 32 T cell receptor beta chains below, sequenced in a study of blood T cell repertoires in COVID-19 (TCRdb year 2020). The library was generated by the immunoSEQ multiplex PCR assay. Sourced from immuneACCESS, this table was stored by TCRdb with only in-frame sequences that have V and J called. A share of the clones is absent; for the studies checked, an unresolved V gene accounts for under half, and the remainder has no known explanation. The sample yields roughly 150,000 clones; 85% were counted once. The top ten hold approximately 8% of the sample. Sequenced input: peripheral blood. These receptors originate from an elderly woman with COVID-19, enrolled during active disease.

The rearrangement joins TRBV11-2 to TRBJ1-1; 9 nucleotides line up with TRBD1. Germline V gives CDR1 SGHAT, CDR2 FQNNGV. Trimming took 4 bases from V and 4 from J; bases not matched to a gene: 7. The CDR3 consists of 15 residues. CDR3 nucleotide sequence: TGTGCCAGCAGCTCTCCCCGACAGGGGGGCACTGAAGCTTTCTTT. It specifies CASSSPRQGGTEAFF. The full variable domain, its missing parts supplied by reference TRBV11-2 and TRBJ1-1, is EAGVAQSPRYKIIEKRQSVAFWCNPISGHATLYWYQQILGQGPKLLIQFQNNGVVDDSQLPKDRFSAERLKGVDSTLKIQPAKLEDSAVYLCASSSPRQGGTEAFFGQGTRLTVV.

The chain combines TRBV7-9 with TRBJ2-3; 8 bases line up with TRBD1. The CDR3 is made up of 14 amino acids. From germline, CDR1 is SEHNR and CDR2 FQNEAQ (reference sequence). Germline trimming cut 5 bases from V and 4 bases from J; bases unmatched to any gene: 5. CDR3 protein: CASSHGQGADTQYF. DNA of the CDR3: TGTGCCAGCAGCCACGGACAGGGTGCAGATACGCAGTATTTT.

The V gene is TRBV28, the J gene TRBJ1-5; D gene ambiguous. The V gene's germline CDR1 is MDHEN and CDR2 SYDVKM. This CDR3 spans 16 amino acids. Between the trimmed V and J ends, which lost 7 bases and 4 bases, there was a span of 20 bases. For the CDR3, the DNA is TGTGCCAGCAACCAAGCCGGGTCACCTAATAATCAGCCCCAGCATTTT. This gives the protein CASNQAGSPNNQPQHF.

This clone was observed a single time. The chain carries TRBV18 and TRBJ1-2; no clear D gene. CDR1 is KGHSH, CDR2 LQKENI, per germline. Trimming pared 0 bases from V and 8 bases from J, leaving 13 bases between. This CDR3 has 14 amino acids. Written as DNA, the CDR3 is TGTGCCAGCTCACCACCGCTGGGAGTAGGAGGCTACACCTTC. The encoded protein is CASSPPLGVGGYTF.

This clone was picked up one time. The CDR3 DNA reads as TGTGCCATCAGCAAGGGACTAGCGGGACCCTACGAGCAGTACTTC. Encoded protein: CAISKGLAGPYEQYF. This rearrangement joins TRBV10-3 to TRBJ2-7, with 13 bases fitting TRBD2. The CDR3 consists of 15 residues. Germline V CDR1 and CDR2: ENHRY, SYGVKD. Unmatched junction bases numbered 4, after V lost 6 bases and J lost 2 bases.

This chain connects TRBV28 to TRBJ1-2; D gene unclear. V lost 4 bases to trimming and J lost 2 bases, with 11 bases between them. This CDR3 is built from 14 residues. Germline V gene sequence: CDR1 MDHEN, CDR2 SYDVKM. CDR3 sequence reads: CASSSSGGNYGYTF. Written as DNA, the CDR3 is TGTGCCAGCAGTTCCTCGGGCGGGAACTATGGCTACACCTTC.

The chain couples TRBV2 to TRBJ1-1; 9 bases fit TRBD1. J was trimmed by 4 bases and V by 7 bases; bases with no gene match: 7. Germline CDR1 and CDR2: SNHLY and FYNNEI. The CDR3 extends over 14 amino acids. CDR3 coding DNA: TGTGCCAGCAACGCAGAGACAGGGGGCACTGAAGCTTTCTTT. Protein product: CASNAETGGTEAFF. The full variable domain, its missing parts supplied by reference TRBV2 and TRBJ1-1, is EPEVTQTPSHQVTQMGQEVILRCVPISNHLYFYWYRQILGQKVEFLVSFYNNEISEKSEIFDDQFSVERPDGSNFTLKIRSTKLEDSAMYFCASNAETGGTEAFFGQGTRLTVV.

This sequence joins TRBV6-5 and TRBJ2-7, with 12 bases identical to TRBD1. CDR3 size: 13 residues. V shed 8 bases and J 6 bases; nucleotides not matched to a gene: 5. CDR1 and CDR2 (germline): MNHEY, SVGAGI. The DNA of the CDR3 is TGTGCCAGCGCATGGGACAGGGGGCCCGAGCAGTACTTC. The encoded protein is CASAWDRGPEQYF.

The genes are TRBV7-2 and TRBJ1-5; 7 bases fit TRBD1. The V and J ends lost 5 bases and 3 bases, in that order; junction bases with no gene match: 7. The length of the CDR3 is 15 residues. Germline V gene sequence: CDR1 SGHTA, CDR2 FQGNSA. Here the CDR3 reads CASSAAGTDNQPQHF. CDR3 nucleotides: TGTGCCAGCAGCGCTGCAGGGACAGACAATCAGCCCCAGCATTTT.

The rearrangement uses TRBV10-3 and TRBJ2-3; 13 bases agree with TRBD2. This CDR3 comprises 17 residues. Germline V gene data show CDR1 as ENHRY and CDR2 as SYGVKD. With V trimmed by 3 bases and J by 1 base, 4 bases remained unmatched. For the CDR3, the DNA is TGTGCCATCAGTGATTGGACTAGCGGGGGACGCACAGATACGCAGTATTTT. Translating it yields CAISDWTSGGRTDTQYF.

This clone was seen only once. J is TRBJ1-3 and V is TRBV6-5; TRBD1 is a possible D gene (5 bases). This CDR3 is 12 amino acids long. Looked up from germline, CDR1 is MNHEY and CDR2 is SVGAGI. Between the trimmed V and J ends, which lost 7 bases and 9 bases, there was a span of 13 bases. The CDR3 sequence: CASIGSGGTIYF. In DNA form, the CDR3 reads TGTGCCAGCATTGGCTCGGGGGGCACCATATATTTT.

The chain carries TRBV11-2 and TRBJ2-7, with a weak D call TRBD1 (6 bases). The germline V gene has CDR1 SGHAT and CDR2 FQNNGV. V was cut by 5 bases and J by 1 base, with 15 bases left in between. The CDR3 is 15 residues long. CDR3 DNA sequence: TGTGCCAGCAGCCCACCGGGACACCGATCCTACGAGCAGTACTTC. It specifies CASSPPGHRSYEQYF.

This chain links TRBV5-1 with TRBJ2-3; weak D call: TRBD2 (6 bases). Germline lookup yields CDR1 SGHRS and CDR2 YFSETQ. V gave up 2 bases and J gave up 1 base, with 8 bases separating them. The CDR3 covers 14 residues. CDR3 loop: CASSLPGGTDTQYF. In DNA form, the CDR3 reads TGCGCCAGCAGCTTACCGGGGGGCACAGATACGCAGTATTTT.

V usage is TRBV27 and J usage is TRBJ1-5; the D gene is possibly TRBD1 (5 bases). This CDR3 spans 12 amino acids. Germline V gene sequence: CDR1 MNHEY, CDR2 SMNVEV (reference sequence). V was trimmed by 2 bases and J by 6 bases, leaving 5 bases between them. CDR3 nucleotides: TGTGCCAGCAGTTTACAGGGTCAGCCCCAGCATTTT. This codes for CASSLQGQPQHF.

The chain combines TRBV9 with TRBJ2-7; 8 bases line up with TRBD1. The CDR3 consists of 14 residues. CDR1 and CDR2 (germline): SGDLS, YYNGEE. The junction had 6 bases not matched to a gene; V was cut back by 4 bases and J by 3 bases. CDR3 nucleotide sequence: TGTGCCAGCAGCCCAGGGGGCGGAGGCTACGAGCAGTACTTC. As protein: CASSPGGGGYEQYF. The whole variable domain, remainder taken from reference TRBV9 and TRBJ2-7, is DSGVTQTPKHLITATGQRVTLRCSPRSGDLSVYWYQQSLDQGLQFLIQYYNGEERAKGNILERFSAQQFPDLHSELNLSSLELGDSALYFCASSPGGGGYEQYFGPGTRLTVT.

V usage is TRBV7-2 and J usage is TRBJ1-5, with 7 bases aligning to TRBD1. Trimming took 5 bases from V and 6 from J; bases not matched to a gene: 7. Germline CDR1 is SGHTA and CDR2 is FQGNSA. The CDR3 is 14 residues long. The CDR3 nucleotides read TGTGCCAGCAGCCATGACAGGGTCGCTCAGCCCCAGCATTTT. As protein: CASSHDRVAQPQHF.

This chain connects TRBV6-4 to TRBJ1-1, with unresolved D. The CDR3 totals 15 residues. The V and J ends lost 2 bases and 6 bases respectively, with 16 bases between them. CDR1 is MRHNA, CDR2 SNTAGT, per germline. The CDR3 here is CASSDTPAKSAEAFF. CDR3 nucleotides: TGTGCCAGCAGTGACACTCCCGCAAAGAGTGCTGAAGCTTTCTTT.

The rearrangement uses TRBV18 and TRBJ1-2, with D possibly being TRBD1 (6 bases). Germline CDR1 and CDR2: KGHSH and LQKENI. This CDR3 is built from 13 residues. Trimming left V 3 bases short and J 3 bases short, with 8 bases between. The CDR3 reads CASSPNRDYGYTF. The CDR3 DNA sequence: TGTGCCAGCTCACCGAACAGGGACTATGGCTACACCTTC. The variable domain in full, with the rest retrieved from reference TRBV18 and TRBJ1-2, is NAGVMQNPRHLVRRRGQEARLRCSPMKGHSHVYWYRQLPEEGLKFMVYLQKENIIDESGMPKERFSAEFPKEGPSILRIQQVVRGDSAAYFCASSPNRDYGYTFGSGTRLTVV.

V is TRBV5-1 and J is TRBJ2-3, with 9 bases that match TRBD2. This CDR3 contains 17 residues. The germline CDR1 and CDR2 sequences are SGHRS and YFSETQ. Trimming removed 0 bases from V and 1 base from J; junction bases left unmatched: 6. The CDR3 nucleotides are TGCGCCAGCAGCTTGGGAAACGCGGGGGGGCGCACAGATACGCAGTATTTT. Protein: CASSLGNAGGRTDTQYF.

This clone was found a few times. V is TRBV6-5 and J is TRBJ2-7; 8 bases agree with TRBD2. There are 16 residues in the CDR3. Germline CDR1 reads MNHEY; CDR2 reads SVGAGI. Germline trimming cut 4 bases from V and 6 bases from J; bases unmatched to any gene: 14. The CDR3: CASSLVRLARESEQYF. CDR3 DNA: TGTGCCAGCAGTTTGGTGAGACTAGCGCGCGAGAGCGAGCAGTACTTC.

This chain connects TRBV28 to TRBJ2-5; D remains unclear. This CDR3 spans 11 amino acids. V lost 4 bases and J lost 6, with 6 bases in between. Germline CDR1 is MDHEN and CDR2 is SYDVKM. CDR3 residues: CASSSQKTQYF. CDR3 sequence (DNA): TGTGCCAGCAGTTCCCAGAAGACCCAGTACTTC.

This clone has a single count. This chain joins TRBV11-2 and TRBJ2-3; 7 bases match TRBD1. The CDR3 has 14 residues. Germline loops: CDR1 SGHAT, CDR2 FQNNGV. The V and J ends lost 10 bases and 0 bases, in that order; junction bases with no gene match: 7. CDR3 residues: CATKRGLSTDTQYF. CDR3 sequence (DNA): TGTGCCACCAAGAGGGGGCTGAGCACAGATACGCAGTATTTT.

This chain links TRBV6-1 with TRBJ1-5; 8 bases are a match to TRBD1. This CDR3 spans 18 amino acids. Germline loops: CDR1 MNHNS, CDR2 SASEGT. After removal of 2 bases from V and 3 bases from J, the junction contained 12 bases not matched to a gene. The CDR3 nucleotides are TGTGCCAGCAGTGAATGGGTGGCCAGGGGGCTTTTCAATCAGCCCCAGCATTTT. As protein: CASSEWVARGLFNQPQHF.

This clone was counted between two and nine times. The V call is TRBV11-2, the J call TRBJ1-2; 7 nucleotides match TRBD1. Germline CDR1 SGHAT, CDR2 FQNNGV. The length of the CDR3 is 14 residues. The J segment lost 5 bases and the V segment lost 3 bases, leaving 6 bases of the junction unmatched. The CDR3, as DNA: TGTGCCAGCAGCTTCACAGGGGCTGGGTATGGCTACACCTTC. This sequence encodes CASSFTGAGYGYTF.

The CDR3 nucleotides are TGTGCCAGCAGTCCCGACAGTAGCAATCAGCCCCAGCATTTT. Translated, it gives CASSPDSSNQPQHF. The chain couples TRBV28 to TRBJ1-5; TRBD1 might be the D (5 bases). This CDR3 has 14 amino acids. Germline loops: CDR1 MDHEN, CDR2 SYDVKM. The V end lost 5 bases, the J end lost 0 bases, and 8 bases lay between the germline ends.

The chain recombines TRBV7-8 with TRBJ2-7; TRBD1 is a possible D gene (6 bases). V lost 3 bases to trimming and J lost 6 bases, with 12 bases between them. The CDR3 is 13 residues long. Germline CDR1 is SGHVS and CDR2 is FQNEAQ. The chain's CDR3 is CASSFSPGVEQYF. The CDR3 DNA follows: TGTGCCAGCAGCTTTTCCCCAGGGGTCGAGCAGTACTTC.

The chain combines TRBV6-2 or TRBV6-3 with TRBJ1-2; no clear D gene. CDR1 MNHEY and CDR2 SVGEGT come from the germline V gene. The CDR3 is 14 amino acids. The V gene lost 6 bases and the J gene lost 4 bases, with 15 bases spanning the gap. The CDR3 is CASSEGGLRYGYTF. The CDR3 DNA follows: TGTGCCAGCAGCGAGGGAGGTCTACGCTATGGCTACACCTTC.

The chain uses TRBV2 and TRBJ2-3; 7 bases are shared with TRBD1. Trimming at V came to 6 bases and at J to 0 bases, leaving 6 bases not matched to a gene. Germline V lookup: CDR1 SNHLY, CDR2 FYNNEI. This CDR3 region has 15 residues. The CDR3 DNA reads TGTGCCAGCAGCCCCGGGACAGTTAGCACAGATACGCAGTATTTT. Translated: CASSPGTVSTDTQYF. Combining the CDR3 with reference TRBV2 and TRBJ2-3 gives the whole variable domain EPEVTQTPSHQVTQMGQEVILRCVPISNHLYFYWYRQILGQKVEFLVSFYNNEISEKSEIFDDQFSVERPDGSNFTLKIRSTKLEDSAMYFCASSPGTVSTDTQYFGPGTRLTVL.

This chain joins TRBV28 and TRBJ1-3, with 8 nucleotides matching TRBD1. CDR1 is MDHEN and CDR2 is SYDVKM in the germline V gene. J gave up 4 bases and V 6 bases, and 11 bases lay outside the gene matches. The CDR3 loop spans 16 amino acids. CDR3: CASRALTGDRGNTIYF. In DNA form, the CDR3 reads TGTGCCAGCAGAGCCTTGACAGGGGACCGCGGAAACACCATATATTTT.

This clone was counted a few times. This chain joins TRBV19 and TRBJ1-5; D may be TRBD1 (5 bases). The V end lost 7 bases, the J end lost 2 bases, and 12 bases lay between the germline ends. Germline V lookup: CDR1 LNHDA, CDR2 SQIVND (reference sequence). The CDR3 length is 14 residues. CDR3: CASTHVRGNQPQHF. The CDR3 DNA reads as TGTGCCAGTACTCATGTCAGGGGCAATCAGCCCCAGCATTTT.

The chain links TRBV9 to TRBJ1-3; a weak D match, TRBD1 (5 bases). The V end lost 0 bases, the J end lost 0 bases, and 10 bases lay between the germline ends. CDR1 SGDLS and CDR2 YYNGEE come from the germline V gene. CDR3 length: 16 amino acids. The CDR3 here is CASSVAADSSGNTIYF. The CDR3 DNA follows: TGTGCCAGCAGCGTAGCGGCTGACAGCTCTGGAAACACCATATATTTT.

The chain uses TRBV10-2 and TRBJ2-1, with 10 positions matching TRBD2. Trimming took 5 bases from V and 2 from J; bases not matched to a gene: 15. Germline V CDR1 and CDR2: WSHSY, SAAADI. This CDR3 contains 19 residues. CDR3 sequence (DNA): TGCGCCAGCAGTCCCTGGGGAACTAGCGGGACCCTCGCCTACAATGAGCAGTTCTTC. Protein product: CASSPWGTSGTLAYNEQFF.